The source of this TCR beta chain is a study of blood T cell repertoires in COVID-19. Germline CDR1 MNHNS, CDR2 SASEGT. This CDR3 region has 17 residues. V lost 2 bases and J 2 bases, leaving 19 bases between the germline ends. This clone was seen a single time. Profiled with immunoSEQ multiplex PCR; TCRdb holds only in-frame clones, not every one. The sample lists roughly 500,000 clones, roughly 90% occurring once. This clonotype originated in a woman between 40 and 55 years old who had recovered from COVID-19. Sequenced material: PBMCs or T cells enriched from blood (not recorded which). The J gene is TRBJ2-7, the V gene TRBV6-1, with D unresolved. The CDR3 loop reads CASSENPNPGLPYEQYF. The DNA of the CDR3 is TGTGCCAGCAGTGAAAATCCTAACCCCGGGTTACCCTACGAGCAGTACTTC.